A selection of T cell receptor beta chains follows, all from one sample in a study of shared clonotypes between healthy human individuals. Assay: immunoSEQ multiplex PCR; the TCRdb copy retains only in-frame clones and omits some. The sample has roughly 850,000 clones, around 96% seen once. Sequencing input: naive CD8+ T cells sorted from blood. Receptors were obtained from a man aged 30 to 45 in good health. The CDR3 runs from the conserved cysteine through the conserved F or W.

j_call cdr3_length v_call cdr3_aa
TRBJ1-5 14 TRBV6-5 CATQGQGIGQPQHF
TRBJ2-7 13 TRBV10-1 CASSEGQTYEQYF
TRBJ2-7 13 TRBV18 CASSPPSSYEQYF
TRBJ2-2 14 TRBV10-3 CAISESRGPGELFF
TRBJ2-7 15 TRBV7-9 CASSSGQRSSYEQYF
TRBJ1-3 17 TRBV5-1 CASSLDSGGASGNTIYF
TRBJ1-2 9 TRBV6-1 CASGFGYTF
TRBJ2-2 19 TRBV13 CASSLMFRGGSSNTGELFF
TRBJ1-2 13 TRBV27 CASWDSSFYGYTF
TRBJ1-1 12 TRBV9 CASSVGGTEAFF
TRBJ2-1 19 TRBV4-1 CASSQGGGGGRAPYNEQFF
TRBJ2-2 12 TRBV5-4 CASSLWTGELFF
TRBJ2-6 16 TRBV7-6 CASSPVTGSGANVLTF
TRBJ2-5 15 TRBV5-4 CASSAPGLAVETQYF
TRBJ1-5 15 TRBV11-2 CASSSGPLTDQPQHF
TRBJ2-7 13 TRBV6-1 CASSGGQVREQYF
TRBJ2-7 16 TRBV29-1 CSVEEGPEGNSYEQYF
TRBJ2-7 16 TRBV18 CASSPNSGGELYEQYF
TRBJ2-3 15 TRBV14 CASSTPGTRTDTQYF
TRBJ2-1 15 TRBV4-1 CASSQVDPPYNEQFF
TRBJ1-1 15 TRBV11-2 CASSPTPMGNTEAFF
TRBJ1-1 13 TRBV5-6 CASKMTGMSEAFF
TRBJ1-1 13 TRBV6-1 CASSDWDSLEAFF
TRBJ1-3 15 TRBV14 CASSPRSVPGNTIYF
TRBJ2-7 12 TRBV27 CASGKGGYEQYF
TRBJ2-7 13 TRBV7-9 CATIQRQGYEQYF
TRBJ2-7 14 TRBV7-6 CASSADRSGYEQYF
TRBJ1-1 13 TRBV11-3 CASSWGARTEAFF
TRBJ2-3 15 TRBV11-2 CASSSGPRNTDTQYF
TRBJ2-1 16 TRBV4-1 CASSFGLAGADNEQFF
TRBJ1-2 14 TRBV27 CASSKGAPIYGYTF
TRBJ1-5 13 TRBV15 CATSRESSQPQHF
TRBJ1-1 12 TRBV27 CASSAMNTEAFF
TRBJ2-7 14 TRBV27 CASSMTGGDYEQYF
TRBJ2-1 13 TRBV25-1 CASSLTGGNEQFF
TRBJ2-1 13 TRBV9 CASSVVSANEQFF
TRBJ2-7 14 TRBV7-9 CASSLPGHRSEQYF
TRBJ1-5 15 TRBV4-1 CASSQGSITDQSQHF
TRBJ2-1 14 TRBV7-6 CASSLRTSGDEQFF
TRBJ1-3 16 TRBV7-2 CASSLFAGRLGNTIYF
TRBJ2-7 14 TRBV5-4 CASSSGTNSYEQYF
TRBJ2-7 13 TRBV6-1 CASSVLGSYEQYF
TRBJ2-7 16 TRBV10-3 CAISEGSGRNLYEQYF
TRBJ2-7 14 TRBV4-3 CASSQGARAYEQYF
TRBJ2-1 17 TRBV10-3 CAISDSASGRTYNEQFF
TRBJ2-1 15 TRBV4-3 CASSQANGGIYEQFF
TRBJ1-5 16 TRBV21-1 CASSKEQLSSNQPQHF
TRBJ2-1 12 TRBV5-6 CASSFAGSEQFF
TRBJ2-6 16 TRBV4-1 CASSQVWQVGANVLTF
TRBJ1-1 13 TRBV7-8 CASSLLGTIEAFF
TRBJ1-2 14 TRBV27 CASSRGLGDYGYTF
TRBJ2-7 15 TRBV7-8 CASSPGTSFTYEQYF
TRBJ2-5 15 TRBV13 CASSLSSGGQETQYF
TRBJ2-1 16 TRBV6-4 CASSDRAGGPYNEQFF